A single sample is the source of the 9 T cell receptor beta chains below, sequenced in a study of blood T cell repertoires in COVID-19. The data were produced by immunoSEQ multiplex PCR, yet TCRdb's version contains in-frame clones alone and is incomplete. Here the sample spans fewer than 400,000 clones, about 85% being singletons. Specimen: peripheral blood. All receptors come from a woman aged 18-29 years with acute or convalescent COVID-19.

The chain carries TRBV10-3 and TRBJ2-7, with D maybe TRBD2 (5 bases). Germline V gene sequence: CDR1 ENHRY, CDR2 SYGVKD. This CDR3 comprises 15 residues. Trimming removed 0 bases at V and 7 bases at J, with 16 bases between. This CDR3 reads CAISESGRSEGEQYF. The CDR3 region has the DNA TGTGCCATCAGTGAGTCAGGTAGATCTGAGGGAGAGCAGTACTTC.

The chain employs TRBV2 and TRBJ1-4; D perhaps matches TRBD1 (6 bases). The V end lost 9 bases, the J end lost 3 bases, and 11 bases lay between the germline ends. CDR3 size: 13 residues. Per germline, CDR1 SNHLY and CDR2 FYNNEI. This CDR3 reads CASTGIPNEKLFF. The CDR3 coding sequence is TGTGCCAGTACAGGGATCCCTAATGAAAAACTGTTTTTT.

This chain connects TRBV7-8 to TRBJ1-1; 9 nucleotides match TRBD1. Trimming took 5 bases from V and 11 from J; bases not matched to a gene: 12. Germline V gene lookup returns CDR1 SGHVS and CDR2 FQNEAQ. This CDR3 spans 14 amino acids. The CDR3 DNA reads TGTGCCAGCAGCCGAGGACAGGGGATATCCGGTGCTTTCTTT. Its protein product is CASSRGQGISGAFF.

The chain has TRBV3-1 (or the pseudogene TRBV3-2) and TRBJ1-1; a weak D match, TRBD1 (5 bases). Trimming left V 5 bases short and J 9 bases short, with 13 bases between. Germline CDR1 LGHDT, CDR2 YNNKEL (reference sequence). CDR3 length equals 12 residues. The DNA of the CDR3 is TGTGCCAGCAGCTCTCCAGGGAATAAAGCTTTCTTT. Encoded protein: CASSSPGNKAFF.

The chain carries TRBV11-1 and TRBJ1-1; TRBD1 aligns across 7 bases. CDR1 is SGHAT and CDR2 is FQDESV in the germline V gene (reference sequence). V lost 3 bases, J lost 2 bases, and 3 bases stayed unmatched. The CDR3 loop spans 14 amino acids. CDR3 region: CASSLGQFNTEAFF. As DNA, the CDR3 is TGTGCCAGCAGCTTGGGACAGTTTAACACTGAAGCTTTCTTT.

Points on this clone: Other DNA sequences of this sample code for an identical CDR3. The chain employs TRBV19 and TRBJ1-5, with 10 nucleotides matching TRBD1. The CDR3 sequence is 15 residues long. Germline V gives CDR1 LNHDA, CDR2 SQIVND (reference sequence). The trim removed 6 bases at V and 4 bases at J, leaving 6 bases unmatched. In DNA form, the CDR3 reads TGTGCCAGTAGCCGAACGGGACAGGGGAATCAGCCCCAGCATTTT. The encoded protein is CASSRTGQGNQPQHF.

The chain links TRBV24-1 to TRBJ2-5; 7 positions match TRBD2. Germline CDR1 reads KGHDR; CDR2 reads SFDVKD. Germline trimming cut 3 bases from V and 3 bases from J; bases unmatched to any gene: 21. This CDR3 region has 20 residues. In nucleotides, the CDR3 is TGTGCCACCAGTGATCCCCTGGGGGGGATCGGGAGAGGTTTAAAAGAGACCCAGTACTTC. It encodes CATSDPLGGIGRGLKETQYF.

This chain connects TRBV18 to TRBJ2-7; 9 bases fit TRBD1. Germline-derived CDR1 and CDR2 are KGHSH and LQKENI. V was clipped by 3 bases and J by 2 bases; unmatched bases: 2. This CDR3 contains 14 residues. CDR3 residues: CASSPRQGAYEQYF. Written as DNA, the CDR3 is TGTGCCAGCTCACCTAGACAGGGGGCCTACGAGCAGTACTTC.

The count of this clone is one. The genes are TRBV21-1 and TRBJ1-2. TRBV21-1 is an annotated pseudogene. This CDR3 has 15 amino acids. This CDR3 reads CASSAGLQLTYGYTF. For the CDR3, the DNA is TGTGCCAGCAGCGCCGGACTCCAGCTAACATATGGCTACACCTTC.